Sequencing of this T cell receptor beta chain was carried out in a study of cytomegalovirus exposure and HLA in healthy donors. Study-wide points: Donors belonging to an Asian-associated ancestry cluster reportedly showed fewer N-insertions in productive TCRs than the approximately 690-donor mean, according to what a later analysis found.

Researchers ran the PCR with 60 Vbeta and 13 Jbeta primers. Repertoires were generated with immunoSEQ multiplex PCR, while TCRdb's copy carries only in-frame clones and drops some. The repertoire has some 150,000 clones, 80% of them found once; the top ten carry roughly 2%. Germline CDR1 is SGDLS and CDR2 is YYNGEE. CDR3 length: 13 amino acids. This clone was seen more than once but under ten times. The antigen is unknown. A read error may produce the germline difference seen at one junction end. The sequenced material came from PBMCs. The clonotype was recovered from a man under 40 in good health and CMV-seronegative. The chain joins TRBV9 to TRBJ2-2, with D possibly being TRBD2 (5 bases). CDR3 sequence (DNA): TGTGCCACCAGCCGGGAACTCACCGGGGAGCTGTTTTTT. Its protein product is CATSRELTGELFF.